One and the same sample provided the 25 T cell receptor beta chains below, sequenced in a study of T-cell reconstitution after alpha-beta-depleted transplantation in children. Researchers prepared the TCRbeta library using unique molecular identifiers, the study reports. Via MiXCR, TCRdb re-called the PCR reads, giving one row per CDR3 protein. The sample lists fewer than 750,000 distinct CDR3 sequences; roughly 23% were seen once. The sample in question was PBMCs, mostly from graft donor cells, obtained 360 days after TCRalphabeta/CD19-depleted stem cell transplant. These receptors all stem from a boy in the first two years of life who had a stem cell transplant for acute myeloid leukemia, so the T cells may come from the graft donor.

This clonotype appeared a few times. The rearrangement joins TRBV10-2 to TRBJ2-7; tentatively, D is TRBD1 or TRBD2 (5 bases each). Germline V gives CDR1 WSHSY, CDR2 SAAADI. CDR3 length equals 15 residues. The germline V and J ends were trimmed by 0 bases and 2 bases, with 11 bases remaining between them. For the CDR3, the DNA is TGCGCCAGCAGTGAGTCTTACGGGGCCCCCTACGAGCAGTACGTC. Translated: CASSESYGAPYEQYV.

There are a few counts of this clonotype. V usage is TRBV5-5 and J usage is TRBJ1-5; D remains ambiguous. This CDR3 has 16 residues. Per germline, CDR1 SGHKS and CDR2 YYEKEE (reference sequence). Trimming shortened V by 1 base and J by 2 bases, and 13 bases separated the two germline ends. CDR3 residues: CASSLSDPGGNQPQHF. CDR3 coding DNA: TGTGCCAGCAGCTTGTCAGACCCAGGTGGCAATCAGCCCCAGCATTTT. Full variable domain (outside the CDR3, taken from reference TRBV5-5 and TRBJ1-5): DAGVTQSPTHLIKTRGQQVTLRCSPISGHKSVSWYQQVLGQGPQFIFQYYEKEERGRGNFPDRFSARQFPNYSSELNVNALLLGDSALYLCASSLSDPGGNQPQHFGDGTRLSIL.

In this sample, this clonotype turned up once. Being one base from a much bigger clone, this may be a read error. This chain uses TRBV10-3 with TRBJ2-2; D may be TRBD2 (6 bases). The CDR3 length is 15 residues. CDR1 is ENHRY, CDR2 SYGVKD, per germline. CDR3 region: CAISEYQANTGGLFF. The CDR3 DNA reads TGTGCCATCAGTGAGTACCAGGCGAACACCGGGGGGCTGTTTTTT.

In this sample, this clonotype turned up many times. CDR3 loop: CSAQGLNGVRSYEQYF. For the CDR3, the DNA is TGCAGCGCCCAAGGGTTAAATGGGGTTAGATCCTACGAGCAGTACTTC. The rearrangement joins TRBV29-1 to TRBJ2-7, with D unclear. The V and J ends lost 7 bases and 1 base respectively, with 23 bases between them. Germline CDR1 and CDR2: SQVTM and ANQGSEA. The CDR3 has 16 amino acids.

This chain uses TRBV28 with TRBJ2-5; D remains unclear. The V end lost 6 bases, the J end lost 2 bases, and 16 bases lay between the germline ends. CDR3 length: 15 amino acids. Per the germline V gene, CDR1 is MDHEN and CDR2 is SYDVKM. The CDR3 DNA is TGTGCCAGCAGCCGTCCTCTAATGTTGCAAGAGACCCAGTACTTC. This sequence encodes CASSRPLMLQETQYF.

This chain joins TRBV6-1 and TRBJ2-7; no firm D call. The ends were cut back, 7 bases at V and 0 bases at J, with 10 bases in the middle. The length of the CDR3 is 13 residues. From germline, CDR1 is MNHNS and CDR2 SASEGT. The CDR3 sequence is CASKRPNSYEQYF. CDR3 sequence (DNA): TGTGCCAGCAAAAGGCCGAACTCCTACGAGCAGTACTTC.

This clonotype showed up just once. V is TRBV28 and J is TRBJ1-5; no firm D call. The length of the CDR3 is 16 residues. Germline CDR1 and CDR2: MDHEN and SYDVKM. With 5 bases removed from V and 7 bases from J, the gap between germline ends came to 21 bases. The CDR3, as DNA: TGTGCCAGCAGTCCCTATGCCCGCCGGGGAGGACAGCCCCAGCATTTT. Translating gives CASSPYARRGGQPQHF.

This clonotype was picked up a small number of times. The chain combines TRBV2 with TRBJ2-7; TRBD2 is a possible D gene (5 bases). This CDR3 region has 14 residues. Germline V gene sequence: CDR1 SNHLY, CDR2 FYNNEI. V was shortened by 1 base and J by 4 bases, with 11 bases between the two germline ends. CDR3 bases: TGTGCCAGCAGTGAAGATGAGGGATATTACGAGCAGTACGTC. As protein: CASSEDEGYYEQYV.

This clonotype occurred many times. The CDR3 DNA reads TGTGCCAGCAGTCGACAGGTAGACTATGGCTACACCTTC. This encodes CASSRQVDYGYTF. The J gene is TRBJ1-2, the V gene TRBV27; a weak D match, TRBD1 (6 bases). V was shortened by 5 bases and J by 3 bases, with 10 bases between the two germline ends. Germline CDR1 MNHEY, CDR2 SMNVEV (reference sequence). The CDR3 contains 13 residues.

This clonotype was recorded at least ten times. The chain links TRBV4-2 to TRBJ2-7; 9 positions agree with TRBD1. The CDR3 is 16 amino acids. Germline V gene lookup returns CDR1 LGHNA and CDR2 YNFKEQ. The ends lost 4 bases at V and 4 bases at J; junction bases unmatched: 11. CDR3 sequence: CASSPITGTGWYEQYF. The CDR3 DNA reads as TGTGCCAGCAGCCCGATAACCGGGACAGGGTGGTACGAGCAGTACTTC.

In this sample, this clonotype turned up many times. The V gene is TRBV20-1, the J gene TRBJ2-3; 14 bases map to TRBD2. CDR1 is DFQATT, CDR2 SNEGSKA, per germline (reference sequence). V was clipped by 6 bases and J by 1 base; unmatched bases: 6. The CDR3 spans 16 residues. CDR3 sequence: CSAGPGLAGGTDTQYF. For the CDR3, the DNA is TGCAGTGCCGGTCCGGGACTAGCGGGGGGCACAGATACGCAGTATTTT.

The V call is TRBV20-1, the J call TRBJ2-1; tentatively, D is TRBD2 (7 bases). The germline V gene encodes CDR1 DFQATT and CDR2 SNEGSKA (reference sequence). V was trimmed by 3 bases and J by 9 bases, leaving 18 bases between them. CDR3 length: 14 residues. The chain's CDR3 is CSASRWGGNSEQFF. The CDR3 DNA follows: TGCAGTGCTAGTCGGTGGGGGGGCAACAGTGAGCAGTTCTTC.

In this sample, this clonotype turned up many times. The genes are TRBV29-1 and TRBJ2-5, with TRBD2 identical over 13 bases. The trim removed 3 bases at V and 2 bases at J, leaving 0 bases unmatched. This CDR3 has 14 amino acids. CDR1 and CDR2 from the germline V gene are SQVTM and ANQGSEA. CDR3 residues: CSVEGLAGQETQYF. The DNA of the CDR3 is TGCAGCGTTGAGGGACTAGCGGGACAAGAGACCCAGTACTTC.

This clonotype was counted ten times or more. The gene calls are TRBV10-3 and TRBJ2-7, with TRBD1 identical over 9 bases. Germline V gene sequence: CDR1 ENHRY, CDR2 SYGVKD. With V trimmed by 4 bases and J by 3 bases, 1 base remained unmatched. The CDR3 runs 13 residues. CDR3 region: CAISGTGDYEQYF. The CDR3 DNA reads TGTGCCATCAGTGGGACAGGGGACTACGAGCAGTACTTC.

This clonotype has more than one count but fewer than ten. V and J are TRBV7-2 and TRBJ2-2; D is perhaps TRBD2 (6 bases). The CDR3 spans 17 residues. Germline CDR1 is SGHTA and CDR2 is FQGNSA. Trimming stripped 4 bases from V and 4 bases from J, with 19 bases between. In nucleotides, the CDR3 is TGTGCCAGCAGCTCACCGGGAGAGGGATGGTTCACCGGGGAGCTGTTTTTT. Amino acids: CASSSPGEGWFTGELFF.

This CDR3 reads CASRQNRAQSGELFF. In DNA form, the CDR3 reads TGTGCCAGCAGGCAAAACAGGGCCCAAAGCGGGGAGCTGTTTTTT. V and J are TRBV27 and TRBJ2-2; D possibly corresponds to TRBD1 (6 bases). Looked up from germline, CDR1 is MNHEY and CDR2 is SMNVEV (reference sequence). This CDR3 has 15 residues. The V and J ends lost 6 bases and 7 bases respectively, with 18 bases between them.

This clonotype was detected ten times or more. This sequence joins TRBV15 and TRBJ2-1; D gene unclear. There are 15 residues in the CDR3. V lost 0 bases, J lost 0 bases, and 6 bases lay in between. CDR1 LNHNV and CDR2 YYDKDF come from the germline V gene (reference sequence). In DNA, the CDR3 is TGTGCCACCAGCAGAGAACACCGCTCCTACAATGAGCAGTTCTTC. Amino acid sequence: CATSREHRSYNEQFF.

The chain recombines TRBV12-3 or TRBV12-4 with TRBJ2-5, with D possibly being TRBD2 (5 bases). Trimming took off 6 bases at V and 7 bases at J, with 12 bases between the two ends. The CDR3 loop spans 12 amino acids. In nucleotides, the CDR3 is TGTGCCAGCAGCCGGGATTGGGGGACCCAGTACTTC. Translated: CASSRDWGTQYF.

The sample holds a few counts of this clonotype. The chain uses TRBV29-1 and TRBJ2-1; TRBD1 agrees at 7 bases. J lost 0 bases, V lost 7 bases, and 6 bases had no gene match. The CDR3 has 14 residues. Germline CDR1 is SQVTM and CDR2 is ANQGSEA. The CDR3 here is CSAIRDSSYNEQFF. CDR3 DNA sequence: TGCAGCGCCATCCGGGACAGCTCCTACAATGAGCAGTTCTTC.

CDR3 amino acids: CASSRQGMNTIYF. The CDR3 bases are TGTGCCAGCAGTCGACAGGGTATGAACACCATATATTTT. This chain links TRBV12-3 or TRBV12-4 with TRBJ1-3; 7 bases map to TRBD1. After removal of 5 bases from V and 7 bases from J, the junction contained 5 bases not matched to a gene. This CDR3 comprises 13 residues.

Ten or more counts support this clonotype. The chain is built from TRBV3-1 and TRBJ2-5; TRBD2 is a possible D gene (6 bases). Deletions cut 1 base from V and 4 bases from J, with 13 bases between. The CDR3 sequence is 15 residues long. Germline CDR1 is LGHDT and CDR2 is YNNKEL (reference sequence). The CDR3 here is CASSQGVGGGETQYF. The CDR3 DNA sequence: TGTGCCAGCAGCCAAGGCGTGGGAGGTGGAGAGACCCAGTACTTC.

This chain connects TRBV7-2 to TRBJ2-3; D may be TRBD1 (5 bases). Germline V gives CDR1 SGHTA, CDR2 FQGNSA. This CDR3 has 13 amino acids. V lost 5 bases and J 4 bases, leaving 10 bases between the germline ends. DNA for the CDR3: TGTGCCAGCAGCGGCAGGGTCCCAGATACGCAGTATTTT. Amino acids: CASSGRVPDTQYF.

This clonotype was counted ten times or more. The chain links TRBV11-3 to TRBJ2-1; D may be TRBD1 (6 bases). This CDR3 has 14 residues. CDR1 and CDR2 (germline): SGHNT, YENEEA. V lost 3 bases and J lost 6, with 12 bases in between. CDR3 sequence reads: CASSFSGQINEQFF. The CDR3, as DNA: TGTGCCAGCAGCTTCTCGGGACAAATCAATGAGCAGTTCTTC.

There are a few counts of this clonotype. V and J are TRBV15 and TRBJ2-2; D is undetermined. V lost 8 bases, J lost 4 bases, and 17 bases lay in between. The length of the CDR3 is 15 residues. The germline CDR1 and CDR2 sequences are LNHNV and YYDKDF (reference sequence). The CDR3 sequence is CATSKGHLSTGELFF. The DNA for the CDR3 is TGTGCCACCTCAAAGGGTCACCTCAGCACCGGGGAGCTGTTTTTT.

The rearrangement uses TRBV12-3 or TRBV12-4 and TRBJ1-1, with D possibly TRBD1 on 6 matching bases. The CDR3 runs to 14 residues. Trimming stripped 6 bases from V and 10 bases from J, with 21 bases between. The CDR3 is CASRSSGAYGRAFF. The CDR3 DNA sequence: TGTGCCAGCAGGTCTTCAGGGGCCTACGGGCGAGCTTTCTTT.